This TCR beta chain is from a study of cytomegalovirus exposure and HLA in healthy donors. PCR amplification relied on 60 Vbeta primers (plus 13 Jbeta primers). Some clones are missing from TCRdb's copy, which holds only in-frame ones; the method was immunoSEQ multiplex PCR. The sample records about 130,000 clones, about 74% being singletons. Germline V gene data show CDR1 as ENHRY and CDR2 as SYGVKD. V was shortened by 6 bases and J by 3 bases, with 18 bases between the two germline ends. The CDR3 length is 15 residues. The sample consisted of PBMCs. The rearrangement uses TRBV10-3 and TRBJ2-7, with D possibly TRBD1 on 7 matching bases. This receptor was obtained from a woman between 50 and 59 years old in good health and CMV-seropositive. DNA for the CDR3: TGTGCCATCAGGGGGGGACAGATGACCAACTACGAGCAGTACTTC. Translation gives CAIRGGQMTNYEQYF.